This TCR beta chain was recorded in a study of blood T cell repertoires in COVID-19. Of note for this clone: The same CDR3 is also encoded by other DNA sequences in this sample.

Method: immunoSEQ multiplex PCR; TCRdb's copy keeps in-frame clones and lacks some. The sample has around 260,000 clones, 85% to 90% seen once. The CDR3 has 15 residues. The V gene's germline CDR1 is LGHNA and CDR2 YNFKEQ. The J segment lost 1 base and the V segment lost 6 bases, leaving 4 bases of the junction unmatched. What was sequenced was peripheral blood. This sequence originates from a man aged 25 to 40 with acute or convalescent COVID-19. The chain has TRBV4-2 and TRBJ2-5, with 11 positions matching TRBD2. The DNA of the CDR3 is TGTGCCAGCAGTCCCGGGACTAGCGGCCAAGAGACCCAGTACTTC. Its translation: CASSPGTSGQETQYF.